Following are 22 T cell receptor beta chains from one sample sequenced in a study of a mutant IDH1 vaccine in newly diagnosed glioma. Time point defined: baseline, week 1 (first vaccination visit). Treatment given: pre-vaccination baseline after standard-of-care therapy. Sequencing used immunoSEQ multiplex PCR; TCRdb keeps in-frame clones, though not all of them. The table records about 59,000 clones, around 90% of them present only once. The material sequenced was PBMCs, taken from a glioma patient treated with radiotherapy, temozolomide or both. These receptors were collected from a man in his fifties or sixties with glioma.

The rearrangement uses TRBV4-1 and TRBJ2-1; 13 positions agree with TRBD2. The CDR3 is 20 residues long. Germline CDR1 is MGHRA and CDR2 is YSYEKL. With 1 base clipped from V and 0 bases from J, the junction kept 9 bases outside the gene matches. Here the CDR3 reads CASSQGRGLAGESSYNEQFF. CDR3 nucleotides: TGCGCCAGCAGCCAAGGCAGAGGACTAGCGGGAGAGAGCTCCTACAATGAGCAGTTCTTC.

The chain combines TRBV27 with TRBJ2-5; 8 bases map to TRBD1. The length of the CDR3 is 14 residues. CDR1 MNHEY and CDR2 SMNVEV come from the germline V gene (reference sequence). Trimming removed 3 bases from V and 4 bases from J; junction bases left unmatched: 4. CDR3 amino acids: CASSFDRGSETQYF. CDR3 coding DNA: TGTGCCAGCAGTTTCGACAGGGGTTCAGAGACCCAGTACTTC.

This clone was seen a single time. The CDR3 region is CASIGGTGHGEKLFF. In DNA, the CDR3 is TGTGCCAGCATTGGGGGGACAGGGCATGGGGAAAAACTGTTTTTT. The chain has TRBV6-1 and TRBJ1-4, with 9 nucleotides matching TRBD1. Germline V gene lookup returns CDR1 MNHNS and CDR2 SASEGT. The V segment lost 7 bases and the J segment 8 bases; nucleotides outside the gene matches: 11. CDR3 length: 15 residues.

The V and J genes are TRBV14 and TRBJ2-6, with 12 bases identical to TRBD1. CDR1 is SGHDN and CDR2 is FVKESK in the germline V gene. Trimming cost V 4 bases and J 1 base; bases outside gene matches: 5. CDR3 length: 18 residues. CDR3 DNA: TGTGCCAGCAGCCCCGGGACAGGGGGCTTTTCTGGGGCCAACGTCCTGACTTTC. Its translation is CASSPGTGGFSGANVLTF.

This chain connects TRBV6-6 to TRBJ2-7; TRBD2 agrees at 14 bases. The J segment lost 2 bases and the V segment lost 4 bases, leaving 1 base of the junction unmatched. The length of the CDR3 is 15 residues. The germline CDR1 and CDR2 sequences are MNHNY and SVGAGI (reference sequence). The CDR3 DNA is TGTGCCAGCAGTTTGACTAGCGGGGGGGCCTACGAGCAGTACTTC. Translating gives CASSLTSGGAYEQYF.

In this sample, this clone turned up a few times. The chain carries TRBV2 and TRBJ1-1; D unclear. CDR1 is SNHLY, CDR2 FYNNEI, per germline. Trimming took off 9 bases at V and 2 bases at J, with 13 bases between the two ends. This CDR3 is built from 13 residues. This chain's CDR3 is CARTRRYNTEAFF. The CDR3 coding sequence is TGTGCCAGGACGCGCAGGTACAACACTGAAGCTTTCTTT.

The chain couples TRBV5-1 to TRBJ2-7, with 13 nucleotides matching TRBD2. The CDR3 loop spans 18 amino acids. The germline CDR1 and CDR2 sequences are SGHRS and YFSETQ. After removal of 0 bases from V and 4 bases from J, the junction contained 10 bases not matched to a gene. As DNA, the CDR3 is TGCGCCAGCAGCTTGGAAGCTGGACTAGCGGGAGTAGGGTACGAGCAGTACTTC. Protein product: CASSLEAGLAGVGYEQYF.

The genes are TRBV7-2 and TRBJ2-2, with 10 bases that match TRBD2. The V and J ends lost 4 bases and 4 bases, in that order; junction bases with no gene match: 3. The CDR3 length is 15 residues. The V gene's germline CDR1 is SGHTA and CDR2 FQGNSA. The CDR3 sequence is CASSWVAGGTGELFF. The CDR3 DNA reads as TGTGCCAGCAGCTGGGTAGCGGGGGGCACCGGGGAGCTGTTTTTT. The full variable domain, with the rest looked up from reference TRBV7-2 and TRBJ2-2, is GAGVSQSPSNKVTEKGKDVELRCDPISGHTALYWYRQSLGQGLEFLIYFQGNSAPDKSGLPSDRFSAERTGGSVSTLTIQRTQQEDSAVYLCASSWVAGGTGELFFGEGSRLTVL.

This chain uses TRBV10-2 with TRBJ2-7; D is unresolved. Germline CDR1 is WSHSY and CDR2 is SAAADI. V lost 0 bases, J lost 6 bases, and 12 bases lay in between. This CDR3 spans 14 amino acids. DNA for the CDR3: TGCGCCAGCAGTGAGTCTTGGACCGGCCGCGAGCAGTACTTC. It encodes CASSESWTGREQYF.

This chain links TRBV27 with TRBJ1-1; TRBD1 aligns across 7 bases. Germline lookup yields CDR1 MNHEY and CDR2 SMNVEV (reference sequence). V lost 6 bases and J lost 8; bases outside the gene matches: 12. The CDR3 extends over 14 amino acids. As DNA, the CDR3 is TGTGCCAGCAGCCGGGACAGTTCCCGGTGGGAAGCTTTCTTT. Translating gives CASSRDSSRWEAFF.

V is TRBV10-1 and J is TRBJ1-5; D not resolved. V was shortened by 0 bases and J by 9 bases, with 15 bases between the two germline ends. This CDR3 comprises 15 residues. Per the germline V gene, CDR1 is WNHNN and CDR2 is SYGVQD (reference sequence). The chain's CDR3 is CASSESVTPAWPQHF. CDR3 coding DNA: TGCGCCAGCAGTGAGTCGGTTACACCAGCCTGGCCCCAGCATTTT.

CDR3 nucleotide sequence: TGTGCCAGCAAAAGTACGGCAGGCTCCACAGATACGCAGTATTTT. Translated, it gives CASKSTAGSTDTQYF. The genes are TRBV6-1 and TRBJ2-3, with no clear D. Germline V gene data show CDR1 as MNHNS and CDR2 as SASEGT. Trimming left V 7 bases short and J 2 bases short, with 16 bases between. The CDR3 has 15 amino acids.

This clone was found a few times. The chain links TRBV5-4 to TRBJ1-2; TRBD1 agrees at 7 bases. CDR3 length: 12 residues. CDR1 and CDR2 from the germline V gene are SGHNT and YYREEE (reference sequence). After removal of 4 bases from V and 5 bases from J, the junction contained 2 bases not matched to a gene. CDR3 bases: TGTGCCAGCAGCGGGACAGCATATGGCTACACCTTC. Its translation: CASSGTAYGYTF.

This chain links TRBV20-1 with TRBJ2-1; D is unresolved. From germline, CDR1 is DFQATT and CDR2 SNEGSKA (reference sequence). Trimming removed 3 bases from V and 10 bases from J, with 7 bases in between. The CDR3 contains 10 residues. In nucleotides, the CDR3 is TGCAGTGCTAGCGCTGAAGAGCAGTTCTTC. This sequence encodes CSASAEEQFF.

V usage is TRBV5-1 and J usage is TRBJ1-6; possible D gene TRBD1, 5 bases. Trimming took 0 bases from V and 10 from J, leaving 17 bases between them. The CDR3 totals 16 residues. The V gene's germline CDR1 is SGHRS and CDR2 YFSETQ. The CDR3: CASSLVLRGSGSPLHF. DNA for the CDR3: TGCGCCAGCAGCTTGGTCCTAAGGGGATCCGGATCACCCCTCCACTTT.

This clone was recorded a few times. This chain joins TRBV7-2 and TRBJ2-2, with TRBD2 matching over 9 bases. CDR3 length: 15 amino acids. Looked up from germline, CDR1 is SGHTA and CDR2 is FQGNSA. V lost 3 bases to trimming and J lost 7 bases; unmatched junction nucleotides: 6. In DNA, the CDR3 is TGTGCCAGCAGCTTTAGCGGGAGCGTCGGCGGGGAGCTGTTTTTT. Translating it yields CASSFSGSVGGELFF.

J is TRBJ1-6 and V is TRBV18; D is unclear. Germline CDR1 is KGHSH and CDR2 is LQKENI. The CDR3 totals 16 residues. V gave up 6 bases and J gave up 4 bases, with 16 bases separating them. As DNA, the CDR3 is TGTGCCAGCTCCCCGACGAGCGGGTTTTATAATTCACCCCTCCACTTT. Translation: CASSPTSGFYNSPLHF.

The CDR3 region has the DNA TGTGCCAGCAGCCGGGGACTAGTCTACGAGCAGTACTTC. Translating gives CASSRGLVYEQYF. The V gene is TRBV14, the J gene TRBJ2-7, with TRBD2 matching 8 bases. The J segment lost 3 bases and the V segment lost 4 bases, leaving 2 bases of the junction unmatched. This CDR3 region has 13 residues. Per germline, CDR1 SGHDN and CDR2 FVKESK.

The chain uses TRBV19 and TRBJ1-5, with D unclear. Germline assignment: CDR1 LNHDA and CDR2 SQIVND (reference sequence). The CDR3 is 15 residues long. Trimming removed 1 base at V and 2 bases at J, with 9 bases between. CDR3 loop: CASSIGAGRNQPQHF. Here the CDR3 DNA reads TGTGCCAGTAGTATAGGGGCAGGTCGCAATCAGCCCCAGCATTTT.

This clone was observed once. V usage is TRBV6-1 and J usage is TRBJ2-7; unclear D gene. From germline, CDR1 is MNHNS and CDR2 SASEGT. This CDR3 has 13 amino acids. V shed 4 bases and J shed 5 bases, with 12 bases lying between them. The CDR3 bases are TGTGCCAGCAGTGTGGCGCTTATGGACGAGCAGTACTTC. Protein product: CASSVALMDEQYF.

The chain has TRBV6-6 and TRBJ2-5, with D possibly TRBD2 on 5 matching bases. The end of the DNA is better explained by TRBJ2-7, so the J call may be wrong. The germline gives CDR1 MNHNY, CDR2 SVGAGI (reference sequence). This CDR3 spans 15 amino acids. The chain's CDR3 is CAIQGGYRVGYEQYF. The CDR3 DNA follows: TGTGCCATCCAAGGCGGGTATCGTGTCGGCTACGAGCAGTACTTC.

The chain couples TRBV2 to TRBJ2-7; 11 bases line up with TRBD1. The CDR3 covers 13 residues. The V and J ends lost 5 bases and 11 bases, in that order; junction bases with no gene match: 8. Germline V gene lookup returns CDR1 SNHLY and CDR2 FYNNEI. CDR3 loop: CASSSPGQGGEYF. The CDR3 nucleotides are TGTGCCAGCAGTTCGCCGGGACAGGGGGGCGAGTACTTC. The whole variable domain, filled in from reference TRBV2 and TRBJ2-7, reads EPEVTQTPSHQVTQMGQEVILRCVPISNHLYFYWYRQILGQKVEFLVSFYNNEISEKSEIFDDQFSVERPDGSNFTLKIRSTKLEDSAMYFCASSSPGQGGEYFGPGTRLTVT.